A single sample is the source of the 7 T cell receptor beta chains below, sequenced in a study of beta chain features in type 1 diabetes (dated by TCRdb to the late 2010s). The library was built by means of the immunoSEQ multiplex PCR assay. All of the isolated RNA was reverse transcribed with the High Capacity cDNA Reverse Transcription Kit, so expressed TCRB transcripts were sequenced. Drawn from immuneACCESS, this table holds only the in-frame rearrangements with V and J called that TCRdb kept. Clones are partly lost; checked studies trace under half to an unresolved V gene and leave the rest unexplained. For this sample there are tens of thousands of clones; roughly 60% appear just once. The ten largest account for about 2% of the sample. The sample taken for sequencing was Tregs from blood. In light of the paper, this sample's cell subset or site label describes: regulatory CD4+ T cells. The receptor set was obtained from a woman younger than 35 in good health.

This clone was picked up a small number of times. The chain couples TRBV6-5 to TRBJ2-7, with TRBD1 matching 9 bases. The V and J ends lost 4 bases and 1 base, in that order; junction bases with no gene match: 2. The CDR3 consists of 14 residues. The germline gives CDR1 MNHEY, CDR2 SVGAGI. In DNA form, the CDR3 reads TGTGCCAGCAGTTGGGACAGGGCGTCCTACGAGCAGTACTTC. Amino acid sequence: CASSWDRASYEQYF.

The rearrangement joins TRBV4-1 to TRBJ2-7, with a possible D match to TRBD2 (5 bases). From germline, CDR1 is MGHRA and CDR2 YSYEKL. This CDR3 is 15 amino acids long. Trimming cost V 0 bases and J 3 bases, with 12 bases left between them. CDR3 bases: TGCGCCAGCAGCCAAGAAGGAGGCAGCCACTACGAGCAGTACTTC. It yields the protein CASSQEGGSHYEQYF.

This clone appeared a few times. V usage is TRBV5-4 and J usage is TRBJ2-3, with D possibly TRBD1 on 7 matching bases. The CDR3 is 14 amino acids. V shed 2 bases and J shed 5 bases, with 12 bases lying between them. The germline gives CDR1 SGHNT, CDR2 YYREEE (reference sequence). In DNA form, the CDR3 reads TGTGCCAGCAGCTTTGGAGGGGGCGAAGATACGCAGTATTTT. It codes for CASSFGGGEDTQYF.

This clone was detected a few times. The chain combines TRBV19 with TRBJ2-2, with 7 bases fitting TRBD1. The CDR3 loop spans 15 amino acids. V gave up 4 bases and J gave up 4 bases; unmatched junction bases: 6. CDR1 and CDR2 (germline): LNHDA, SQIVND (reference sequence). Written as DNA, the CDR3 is TGTGCCAGTAGTACAGGGGGACCGAGCACCGGGGAGCTGTTTTTT. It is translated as CASSTGGPSTGELFF.

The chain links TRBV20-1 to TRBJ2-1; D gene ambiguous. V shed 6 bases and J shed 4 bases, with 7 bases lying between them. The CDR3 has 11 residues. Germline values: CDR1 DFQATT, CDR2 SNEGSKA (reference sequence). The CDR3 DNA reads TGCAGTGCCCCCCGTTACAATGAGCAGTTCTTC. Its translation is CSAPRYNEQFF.

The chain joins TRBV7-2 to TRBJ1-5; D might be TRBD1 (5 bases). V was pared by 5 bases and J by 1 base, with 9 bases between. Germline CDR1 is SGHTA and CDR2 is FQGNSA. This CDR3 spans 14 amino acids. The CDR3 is CASSPQGSNQPQHF. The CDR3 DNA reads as TGTGCCAGCAGCCCCCAGGGAAGCAATCAGCCCCAGCATTTT.

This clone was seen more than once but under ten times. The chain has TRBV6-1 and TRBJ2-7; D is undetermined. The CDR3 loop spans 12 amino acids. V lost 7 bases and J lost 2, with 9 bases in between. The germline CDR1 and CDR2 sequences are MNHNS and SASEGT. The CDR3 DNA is TGTGCCAGCAATGACGGTCCCTACGAGCAGTACTTC. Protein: CASNDGPYEQYF.